Each of the 2 T cell receptor beta chains below was sequenced from the same sample in a study of naive and memory T cell subsets. The library had UMIs added by 3' ligation of an oligonucleotide to TCR cDNA. Four PCR rounds used nested alpha and beta constant region primers plus the SP2 primer. MiXCR, run by TCRdb on the UMI-ligation and nested PCR reads, gives a single entry per CDR3 protein. Of tens of thousands of distinct CDR3 sequences listed, 4% to 6.5% are singletons. The sequenced sample was blood. These receptors all stem from an adult in good health.

This clonotype was recorded many times. J is TRBJ2-3 and V is TRBV6-5, with D possibly TRBD2 on 6 matching bases. Looked up from germline, CDR1 is MNHEY and CDR2 is SVGAGI. V was shortened by 7 bases and J by 0 bases, with 8 bases between the two germline ends. The CDR3 spans 13 residues. In DNA, the CDR3 is TGTGCCAGCAAACTAGCAAGCACAGATACGCAGTATTTT. Its translation is CASKLASTDTQYF.

This clonotype was seen ten or more times. The V and J genes are TRBV28 and TRBJ2-4, with D maybe TRBD2 (5 bases). The CDR3 sequence is 14 residues long. V lost 11 bases and J 0 bases, leaving 14 bases between the germline ends. Germline V gene lookup returns CDR1 MDHEN and CDR2 SYDVKM. The CDR3 DNA reads as TGTGCCGGACGACGGGGTACAGCCAAAAACATTCAGTACTTC. It codes for CAGRRGTAKNIQYF.